This T cell receptor beta chain is from a study of OX40 agonist ivuxolimab in advanced cancers. Profiling relied on immunoSEQ multiplex PCR, and the TCRdb table lists in-frame clones only, not all of them. The data show around 62,000 clones, around 85% seen once. The germline CDR1 and CDR2 sequences are SGHDN and FVKESK. This CDR3 region has 13 residues. Trimming took off 4 bases at V and 2 bases at J, with 8 bases between the two ends. This clone is a singleton in its sample. The rearrangement uses TRBV14 and TRBJ1-1; D gene unclear. The sequence came from an adult with an advanced solid tumor such as melanoma, head and neck, liver or kidney cancer. The input for sequencing was CD4+ or CD8+ T cells sorted from blood, taken in a trial of the OX40 agonist ivuxolimab. DNA for the CDR3: TGTGCCAGCAGCCGGAACATAAACACTGAAGCTTTCTTT. It codes for CASSRNINTEAFF.